This T cell receptor (beta chain) derives from a study of vaccination and CD4 T cells after COVID-19. Study details: Each post-COVID sample was drawn after diagnosis, and the median interval was approximately 100 days (range 35 to 161). Researchers treated cells with overlapping spike peptides taken from SARS-CoV-2, HCoV-NL63, HCoV-OC43 and HCoV-229E.

An Oncomine TCR Beta short-read assay was used to sequence the DNA from cultured CD4+ T cells. The authors extracted genomic DNA from cultured CD4+ T cells. TCRdb re-analysed the PCR reads in MiXCR, keeping a single row per CDR3 protein. The data show around 18,000 distinct CDR3 sequences, under 65% seen once. In germline, CDR1 is SEHNR, CDR2 FQNEAQ (reference sequence). The CDR3 runs to 16 residues. Between the trimmed V and J ends, which lost 6 bases and 0 bases, there was a span of 12 bases. Specified time point: late sampling 161 to 241 days after vaccination in a few convalescent patients. Treatment indicated: roughly 10-day PBMC culture with coronavirus spike peptide pools or control peptides (ViraFEST assay). On day 3 and again on day 7, fresh IL-2 medium was used to replace half the medium. This clonotype was seen more than once but under ten times. Its antigen is not known.

This receptor was identified in a human donor who had recovered from COVID-19. The source material was CD4+ T cells from blood, cultured in vitro, sampled about 7 months after SARS-CoV-2 vaccination. The rearrangement links TRBV7-9 to TRBJ1-6; TRBD1 might be the D (5 bases). The CDR3 nucleotides are TGTGCCAGCAGTCCGGGACTCCTCTCCTATAATTCACCCCTCCACTTT. Translating it yields CASSPGLLSYNSPLHF.